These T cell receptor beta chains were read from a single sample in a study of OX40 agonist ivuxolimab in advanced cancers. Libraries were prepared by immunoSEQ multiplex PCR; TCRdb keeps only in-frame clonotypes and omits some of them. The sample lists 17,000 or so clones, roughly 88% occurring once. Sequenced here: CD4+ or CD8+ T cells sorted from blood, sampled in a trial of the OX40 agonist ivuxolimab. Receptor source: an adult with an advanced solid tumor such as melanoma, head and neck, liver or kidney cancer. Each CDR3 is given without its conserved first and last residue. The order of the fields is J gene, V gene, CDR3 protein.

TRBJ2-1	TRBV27	ASSLGSSYNEQF
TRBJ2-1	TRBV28	ASRILAGGDNEQF
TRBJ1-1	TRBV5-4	ASSSLQVTPGQAF
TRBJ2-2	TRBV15	ATSRRQGGGELF
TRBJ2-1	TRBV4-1	ASSRGTVTEQF
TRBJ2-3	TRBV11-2	ASSPGGVGSADTQY
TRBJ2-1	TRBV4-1	ASSHQENRRDNEQF
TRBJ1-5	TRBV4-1	ASSQGVGNQPQH
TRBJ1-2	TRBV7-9	ASSLGSVNGYT
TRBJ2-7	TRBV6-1	ASSEGSAGGTSYEQY
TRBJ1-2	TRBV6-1	ASSWDRARDYGYT
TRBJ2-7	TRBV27	ASTGTSGPYEQY